A single sample is the source of the 29 T cell receptor beta chains below, sequenced in a study of lymphopenia after photon versus proton radiotherapy. The data were produced by immunoSEQ multiplex PCR, yet TCRdb's version contains in-frame clones alone and is incomplete. The sample shows about 160,000 clones, approximately 91% of them seen only once. Material: peripheral blood, obtained from a patient treated with photon-based radiotherapy. These receptor sequences come from a man between 45 and 60 years old with gastric cancer.

V usage is TRBV5-6 and J usage is TRBJ2-5; D call uncertain. Per germline, CDR1 SGHDT and CDR2 YYEEEE. V lost 3 bases, J lost 4 bases, and 16 bases lay in between. This CDR3 comprises 15 residues. Here the CDR3 reads CASSSQDQLPETQYF. CDR3 DNA: TGTGCCAGCAGCTCGCAGGACCAACTCCCAGAGACCCAGTACTTC. The variable domain in full, completed from reference TRBV5-6 and TRBJ2-5, reads DAGVTQSPTHLIKTRGQQVTLRCSPKSGHDTVSWYQQALGQGPQFIFQYYEEEERQRGNFPDRFSGHQFPNYSSELNVNALLLGDSALYLCASSSQDQLPETQYFGPGTRLLVL.

This sequence joins TRBV15 and TRBJ2-1; TRBD1 might be the D (5 bases). The CDR3 is made up of 14 amino acids. Germline loops: CDR1 LNHNV, CDR2 YYDKDF (reference sequence). Trimming left V 9 bases short and J 10 bases short, with 22 bases between. CDR3: CATRTQGPLGEQFF. Written as DNA, the CDR3 is TGTGCCACGAGGACCCAGGGCCCATTGGGGGAGCAGTTCTTC.

The chain has TRBV6-1 and TRBJ2-3; D not certain. Trimming left V 0 bases short and J 6 bases short, with 4 bases between. Germline values: CDR1 MNHNS, CDR2 SASEGT. CDR3 length: 12 amino acids. CDR3 bases: TGTGCCAGCAGTGAAGCGGGTGATACGCAGTATTTT. Translated, it gives CASSEAGDTQYF.

The CDR3 sequence is CSVRASDTQYF. The CDR3 DNA reads as TGCAGCGTGCGGGCGTCGGATACGCAGTATTTT. The chain couples TRBV29-1 to TRBJ2-3, with D perhaps matching TRBD2 (5 bases). V was shortened by 6 bases and J by 6 bases, with 10 bases between the two germline ends. The germline V gene has CDR1 SQVTM and CDR2 ANQGSEA. The CDR3 spans 11 residues.

The J gene is TRBJ2-7, the V gene TRBV5-6, with D perhaps TRBD1 (5 bases). V was trimmed by 2 bases and J by 0 bases, leaving 6 bases between them. Germline-derived CDR1 and CDR2 are SGHDT and YYEEEE. This CDR3 is built from 13 residues. The CDR3 sequence is CASSFDSSYEQYF. The CDR3 nucleotides read TGTGCCAGCAGCTTCGACAGCTCCTACGAGCAGTACTTC.

This clone was recorded a few times. The rearrangement joins TRBV14 to TRBJ1-1, with no clear D. The CDR3 is 10 residues long. The germline V gene has CDR1 SGHDN and CDR2 FVKESK. Trimming took off 2 bases at V and 8 bases at J, with 3 bases between the two ends. CDR3 region: CASSQIEAFF. For the CDR3, the DNA is TGTGCCAGCAGCCAAATAGAAGCTTTCTTT.

V gene TRBV5-8 combines with J gene TRBJ1-5; no reliable D call. V was pared by 2 bases and J by 3 bases, with 6 bases between. This CDR3 spans 13 amino acids. Germline assignment: CDR1 SGHTS and CDR2 YDEGEE. CDR3: CASSLLNNQPQHF. CDR3 DNA: TGTGCCAGCAGCTTACTGAACAATCAGCCCCAGCATTTT.

CDR3 protein: CASSVSGSYNEQFF. In nucleotides, the CDR3 is TGTGCCAGCAGTGTGAGCGGCTCCTACAATGAGCAGTTCTTC. The chain carries TRBV2 and TRBJ2-1, with D perhaps matching TRBD2 (5 bases). The CDR3 runs to 14 residues. The germline V gene encodes CDR1 SNHLY and CDR2 FYNNEI. With 4 bases removed from V and 0 bases from J, the gap between germline ends came to 7 bases.

V is TRBV29-1 and J is TRBJ1-2, with D maybe TRBD1 (6 bases). Trimming removed 4 bases at V and 8 bases at J, with 14 bases between. In germline, CDR1 is SQVTM, CDR2 ANQGSEA. The length of the CDR3 is 12 residues. CDR3 in amino acids: CSVVRGIYGYTF. CDR3 nucleotide sequence: TGCAGCGTTGTAAGGGGGATTTACGGCTACACCTTC.

This clone has only a few counts. The rearrangement links TRBV2 to TRBJ2-7, with 8 bases lining up with TRBD2. The CDR3 runs to 18 residues. Germline CDR1 reads SNHLY; CDR2 reads FYNNEI. V shed 3 bases, J shed 0 bases, and the junction held 13 bases outside the gene matches. The CDR3: CASSDLGLALHRSYEQYF. The DNA of the CDR3 is TGTGCCAGCAGTGATTTAGGACTAGCACTTCACCGCTCCTACGAGCAGTACTTC.

The chain combines TRBV18 with TRBJ2-7; D possibly uses TRBD1 or TRBD2 (5 bases each). The CDR3 length is 17 residues. In germline, CDR1 is KGHSH, CDR2 LQKENI. Trimming removed 3 bases from V and 1 base from J, with 19 bases in between. For the CDR3, the DNA is TGTGCCAGCTCACCTCCCGGACTGGGGGTTAGGTCCTACGAGCAGTACTTC. It encodes CASSPPGLGVRSYEQYF.

The CDR3 DNA follows: TGTGCCAGCAGCGATAAGGAAAAGGGTGAACAGCCCCAGCATTTT. Translating it yields CASSDKEKGEQPQHF. The V gene is TRBV9, the J gene TRBJ1-5; D is undetermined. Trimming cost V 3 bases and J 7 bases, with 17 bases left between them. CDR1 is SGDLS and CDR2 is YYNGEE in the germline V gene. The CDR3 loop spans 15 amino acids.

This chain joins TRBV5-6 and TRBJ2-1; tentative D call: TRBD1 (5 bases). CDR3 length: 15 amino acids. Germline loops: CDR1 SGHDT, CDR2 YYEEEE. Between the trimmed V and J ends, which lost 1 base and 0 bases, there was a span of 8 bases. The CDR3 region has the DNA TGTGCCAGCAGCTTGCAGGGTCCCTCCTACAATGAGCAGTTCTTC. Its translation: CASSLQGPSYNEQFF.

The V and J genes are TRBV5-3 and TRBJ2-2; 8 bases fit TRBD1. TRBV5-3 is an ORF for which the function is uncertain. The CDR3 contains 16 residues. V lost 5 bases, J lost 6 bases, and 12 bases stayed unmatched. The DNA of the CDR3 is TGTGCCAGAAGTTCTCCGACAGGGGAGTTCGCCGGGGAGCTGTTTTTT. Amino acids: CARSSPTGEFAGELFF.

The chain recombines TRBV7-2 with TRBJ2-4, with no clear D. The CDR3 loop spans 15 amino acids. Trimming removed 2 bases at V and 0 bases at J, with 8 bases between. The germline V gene encodes CDR1 SGHTA and CDR2 FQGNSA. The CDR3 coding sequence is TGTGCCAGCAGCTTACAGGTCCTAGCCAAAAACATTCAGTACTTC. Residues: CASSLQVLAKNIQYF.

This chain joins TRBV19 and TRBJ2-7; weak D call: TRBD2 (6 bases). The germline V gene encodes CDR1 LNHDA and CDR2 SQIVND (reference sequence). The CDR3 is 15 residues long. The V gene lost 1 base and the J gene lost 2 bases, with 12 bases spanning the gap. In nucleotides, the CDR3 is TGTGCCAGTAGTATAGCGGCGGGACCGACCTACGAGCAGTACTTC. Its protein product is CASSIAAGPTYEQYF. Combining the CDR3 with reference TRBV19 and TRBJ2-7 gives the whole variable domain DGGITQSPKYLFRKEGQNVTLSCEQNLNHDAMYWYRQDPGQGLRLIYYSQIVNDFQKGDIAEGYSVSREKKESFPLTVTSAQKNPTAFYLCASSIAAGPTYEQYFGPGTRLTVT.

The chain carries TRBV4-1 and TRBJ2-5; D not certain. The CDR3 spans 11 residues. Deletions cut 1 base from V and 4 bases from J, with 1 base between. Germline loops: CDR1 MGHRA, CDR2 YSYEKL. The DNA for the CDR3 is TGCGCCAGCAGCCAAGCAGAGACCCAGTACTTC. Amino acids: CASSQAETQYF.

This clone appeared a few times. V gene TRBV19 combines with J gene TRBJ2-2, with unresolved D. Looked up from germline, CDR1 is LNHDA and CDR2 is SQIVND (reference sequence). The V end was cut by 6 bases, the J end by 1 base, with 12 bases between. The CDR3 extends over 15 amino acids. CDR3 sequence: CASRPRALNTGELFF. The CDR3 DNA is TGTGCCAGTAGACCCCGGGCTTTGAACACCGGGGAGCTGTTTTTT.

The rearrangement joins TRBV19 to TRBJ1-1; 7 bases are shared with TRBD1. Germline V gene sequence: CDR1 LNHDA, CDR2 SQIVND (reference sequence). The trim removed 4 bases at V and 3 bases at J, leaving 5 bases unmatched. This CDR3 region has 14 residues. The CDR3 DNA sequence: TGTGCCAGTAGTAAGAGGGGGCAGGACACTGAAGCTTTCTTT. As protein: CASSKRGQDTEAFF.

J is TRBJ2-7 and V is TRBV11-2; D is unresolved. The CDR3 loop spans 12 amino acids. Germline V gives CDR1 SGHAT, CDR2 FQNNGV. Trimming took off 6 bases at V and 4 bases at J, with 10 bases between the two ends. The CDR3 is CASSPTSYEQYF. The CDR3 bases are TGTGCCAGCAGTCCAACTTCTTACGAGCAGTACTTC.

V gene TRBV25-1 combines with J gene TRBJ1-3; D unclear. The CDR3 has 17 amino acids. Germline loops: CDR1 MGHDK, CDR2 SYGVNS. Between the trimmed V and J ends, which lost 2 bases and 0 bases, there was a span of 14 bases. The CDR3 sequence: CASSEERTASSGNTIYF. CDR3 nucleotides: TGTGCCAGCAGTGAAGAGCGGACGGCGAGCTCTGGAAACACCATATATTTT.

The chain is built from TRBV30 and TRBJ2-1, with D possibly TRBD1 on 5 matching bases. Trimming cost V 3 bases and J 9 bases, with 18 bases left between them. Germline-derived CDR1 and CDR2 are GTSNPN and SVGIG (reference sequence). This CDR3 spans 14 amino acids. CDR3 in DNA: TGTGCCTGGAGGGCCCCGACTCCCACAGGTGAGCAGTTCTTC. It translates to CAWRAPTPTGEQFF.

Only one count was recorded for this clone. The CDR3 DNA reads TGTGCCAGCAGACTAGCGGGATCCACCGGGGAGCTGTTTTTT. This gives the protein CASRLAGSTGELFF. The chain links TRBV6-5 to TRBJ2-2; 10 nucleotides agree with TRBD2. The CDR3 consists of 14 residues. The germline CDR1 and CDR2 sequences are MNHEY and SVGAGI. V was clipped by 6 bases and J by 4 bases; unmatched bases: 2.

J is TRBJ2-1 and V is TRBV5-1; 10 bases are shared with TRBD2. The CDR3 loop spans 14 amino acids. The junction had 3 bases not matched to a gene; V was cut back by 6 bases and J by 3 bases. Germline values: CDR1 SGHRS, CDR2 YFSETQ. The CDR3 DNA reads TGCGCCAGCACCGGGACTAGCGACTACAATGAGCAGTTCTTC. Protein product: CASTGTSDYNEQFF.

The rearrangement uses TRBV11-2 and TRBJ2-3; D possibly matches TRBD1 or TRBD2 (5 bases each). V lost 6 bases and J 0 bases, leaving 22 bases between the germline ends. The CDR3 covers 18 residues. The germline CDR1 and CDR2 sequences are SGHAT and FQNNGV. The CDR3 region is CASSQGAGRTTSTDTQYF. The CDR3 DNA reads as TGTGCCAGCAGTCAAGGGGCGGGCCGGACCACTAGCACAGATACGCAGTATTTT.

V usage is TRBV27 and J usage is TRBJ2-2; perhaps TRBD2 as D (5 bases). CDR1 and CDR2 from the germline V gene are MNHEY and SMNVEV (reference sequence). The V end was cut by 4 bases, the J end by 0 bases, with 12 bases between. The CDR3 is 16 residues long. CDR3 amino acids: CASSSRTPSNTGELFF. The CDR3 region has the DNA TGTGCCAGCAGTTCTCGGACTCCTTCGAACACCGGGGAGCTGTTTTTT.

This clone was recorded a few times. This chain uses TRBV28 with TRBJ2-7; TRBD2 might be the D (5 bases). The CDR3 spans 13 residues. With 4 bases removed from V and 3 bases from J, the gap between germline ends came to 10 bases. Germline values: CDR1 MDHEN, CDR2 SYDVKM. The CDR3, as DNA: TGTGCCAGCAGTTCCCGACGGGACTACGAGCAGTACTTC. It specifies CASSSRRDYEQYF.

The J gene is TRBJ2-5, the V gene TRBV2, with 8 bases that match TRBD2. Germline V CDR1 and CDR2: SNHLY, FYNNEI. The CDR3 has 15 residues. Trimming took 2 bases from V and 4 from J; bases not matched to a gene: 6. Here the CDR3 DNA reads TGTGCCAGCAGTGAACCCGGGAGGGCCAGAGAGACCCAGTACTTC. Residues: CASSEPGRARETQYF.

This clone has a handful of counts. This chain links TRBV7-2 with TRBJ1-2; D not certain. V lost 5 bases to trimming and J lost 0 bases, with 13 bases between them. Looked up from germline, CDR1 is SGHTA and CDR2 is FQGNSA. The CDR3 length is 15 residues. The CDR3 DNA reads TGTGCCAGCAGCCGCTCCGGAGGGACTAACTATGGCTACACCTTC. This encodes CASSRSGGTNYGYTF.